These 5 T cell receptor beta chains originate from one sample sequenced in a study of response to subunit inactivated influenza vaccine. TCRdb re-analysed the RT-PCR reads in MiXCR, keeping a single row per CDR3 protein. The sample has about 570,000 distinct CDR3 sequences; roughly 10% are singletons. The sample consisted of PBMCs from blood, taken on the day of vaccination. The receptor source for this set is a man aged 50 or older who received an inactivated influenza vaccine.

The chain uses TRBV20-1 and TRBJ2-3; D call uncertain. V lost 6 bases and J lost 1, with 11 bases in between. The CDR3 is made up of 13 amino acids. Per germline, CDR1 DFQATT and CDR2 SNEGSKA (reference sequence). CDR3 loop: CSAKIKGTDTQYF. The CDR3 nucleotides are TGCAGTGCCAAGATAAAGGGCACAGATACGCAGTATTTT.

This chain uses TRBV6-5 with TRBJ2-7, with D perhaps being TRBD1 or TRBD2 (5 bases each). The CDR3 loop spans 14 amino acids. V was cut by 6 bases and J by 2 bases, with 14 bases left in between. Germline-derived CDR1 and CDR2 are MNHEY and SVGAGI. The CDR3 reads CASRYGTVAYEQYF. CDR3 nucleotides: TGTGCCAGCAGATATGGGACCGTCGCCTACGAGCAGTACTTC.

The chain is built from TRBV7-2 and TRBJ2-1; TRBD1 matches 12 bases. The germline gives CDR1 SGHTA, CDR2 FQGNSA. CDR3 size: 16 residues. J lost 7 bases, V lost 1 base, and 5 bases had no gene match. DNA for the CDR3: TGTGCCAGCAGCTTAGGGGACAGGGGGCGCAGGAATGAGCAGTTCTTC. Amino acids: CASSLGDRGRRNEQFF.

V is TRBV7-2 and J is TRBJ2-2; TRBD1 agrees at 9 bases. Per the germline V gene, CDR1 is SGHTA and CDR2 is FQGNSA. The CDR3 runs to 16 residues. Trimming removed 1 base from V and 6 bases from J; junction bases left unmatched: 6. For the CDR3, the DNA is TGTGCCAGCAGCTTAGTGGGACAGGGTACCTCCGGGGAGCTGTTTTTT. This gives the protein CASSLVGQGTSGELFF.

The chain is built from TRBV7-6 and TRBJ2-7, with 13 bases aligning to TRBD2. With V trimmed by 4 bases and J by 3 bases, 6 bases remained unmatched. Germline CDR1 and CDR2: SGHVS and FNYEAQ. The CDR3 sequence is 16 residues long. CDR3 amino acids: CASSSGLAGRGYEQYF. Written as DNA, the CDR3 is TGTGCCAGCAGCTCGGGACTAGCGGGAAGGGGCTACGAGCAGTACTTC.